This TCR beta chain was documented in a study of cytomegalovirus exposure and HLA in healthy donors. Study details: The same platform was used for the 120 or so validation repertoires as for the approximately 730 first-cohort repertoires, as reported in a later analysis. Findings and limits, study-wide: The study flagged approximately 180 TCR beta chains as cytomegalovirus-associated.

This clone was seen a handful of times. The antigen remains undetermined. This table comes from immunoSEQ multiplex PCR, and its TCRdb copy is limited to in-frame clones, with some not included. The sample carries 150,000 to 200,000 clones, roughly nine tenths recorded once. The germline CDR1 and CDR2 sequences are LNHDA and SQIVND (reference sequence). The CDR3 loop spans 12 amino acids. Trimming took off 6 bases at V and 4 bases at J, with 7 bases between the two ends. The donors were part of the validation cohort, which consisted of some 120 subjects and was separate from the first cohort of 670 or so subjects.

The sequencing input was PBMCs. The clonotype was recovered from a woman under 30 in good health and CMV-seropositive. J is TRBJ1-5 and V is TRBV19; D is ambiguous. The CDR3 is CASRTGNQPQHF. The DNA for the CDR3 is TGTGCCAGTAGGACGGGAAATCAGCCCCAGCATTTT.